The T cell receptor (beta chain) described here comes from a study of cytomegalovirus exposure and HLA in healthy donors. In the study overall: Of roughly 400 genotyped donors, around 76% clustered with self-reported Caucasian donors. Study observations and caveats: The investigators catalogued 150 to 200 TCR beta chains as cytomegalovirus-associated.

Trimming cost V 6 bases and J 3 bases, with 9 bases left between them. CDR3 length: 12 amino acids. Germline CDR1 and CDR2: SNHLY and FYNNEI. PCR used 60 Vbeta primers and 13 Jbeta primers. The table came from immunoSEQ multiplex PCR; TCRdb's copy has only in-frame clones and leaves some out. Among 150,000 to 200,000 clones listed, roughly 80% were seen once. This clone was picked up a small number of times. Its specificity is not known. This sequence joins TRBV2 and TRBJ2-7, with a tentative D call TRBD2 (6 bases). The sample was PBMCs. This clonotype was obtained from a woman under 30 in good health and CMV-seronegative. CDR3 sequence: CASSGSLYEQYF. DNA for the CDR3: TGTGCCAGCAGCGGGAGCCTCTACGAGCAGTACTTC.